The sample holds many counts of the clone carrying this TCR beta chain. This CDR3 has 14 residues. The germline gives CDR1 MNHEY, CDR2 SMNVEV (reference sequence). With 2 bases removed from V and 7 bases from J, the gap between germline ends came to 11 bases. Amplification of TCR beta CDR3 regions used RNA as the template. During a first-round RT-PCR of the TCR CDR3, the HTBI primer set was used. One entry per CDR3 protein results from TCRdb running MiXCR on the multiplex PCR reads. The data hold hundreds of thousands of distinct CDR3 sequences, with less than 20% observed a single time. These data come from a study of T cells in Graves' hyperthyroidism and ophthalmopathy. At the level of the study: Peripheral blood was secured at the point of initial diagnosis, before any treatment.

J is TRBJ1-4 and V is TRBV27; D gene ambiguous. This clonotype was obtained from a middle-aged man with Graves' ophthalmopathy. Sequences were obtained from blood. In DNA, the CDR3 is TGTGCCAGCAGTTTAAGTGGGTTCCGTGAAAAACTGTTTTTT. Translated: CASSLSGFREKLFF.